The entry below describes one TCR beta chain. Between the trimmed V and J ends, which lost 4 bases and 0 bases, there was a span of 18 bases. The CDR3 length is 17 residues. CDR1 and CDR2 (germline): MNHEY, SVGEGT. How the authors handled the data: Estimates of nucleated cell counts were drawn from the amplification of reference gene primers. The repertoire was sequenced with immunoSEQ multiplex PCR; TCRdb's copy has only in-frame clones and lacks some. The V and J calls and clone size were taken over from that table, and D and trimming were inferred from the DNA. The sample comprises around 230,000 clones, about 79% of which are singletons, and approximately 2% rests with the top ten. This specimen comes from a study of blood T cell repertoires in COVID-19. Study-level background: The United States, Italy and Spain supplied acute and convalescent COVID-19 samples. PBMCs, B-cell-depleted T cells, or T cells provided the cDNA or gDNA that made up the material.

The sequencing sample was made of peripheral blood. The V call is TRBV6-2 or TRBV6-3, the J call TRBJ1-1, with D perhaps matching TRBD1 (5 bases). This TCR was recovered from a man aged 35-49 years who had recovered from COVID-19. The CDR3 reads CASSLLSAGPLNTEAFF. The DNA of the CDR3 is TGTGCCAGCAGTTTACTCAGCGCAGGGCCATTGAACACTGAAGCTTTCTTT.